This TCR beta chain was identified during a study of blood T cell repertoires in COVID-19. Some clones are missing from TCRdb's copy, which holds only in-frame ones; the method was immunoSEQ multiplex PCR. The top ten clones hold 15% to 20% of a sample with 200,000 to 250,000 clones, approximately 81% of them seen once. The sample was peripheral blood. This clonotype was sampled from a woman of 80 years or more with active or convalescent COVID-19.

The CDR3 sequence: CASSPGLAQADTQYF. The CDR3 DNA reads TGTGCCAGCAGCCCCGGACTAGCGCAGGCAGATACGCAGTATTTT. This rearrangement joins TRBV7-2 to TRBJ2-3, with TRBD2 matching over 9 bases. The V and J ends lost 5 bases and 4 bases, in that order; junction bases with no gene match: 7. CDR1 SGHTA and CDR2 FQGNSA come from the germline V gene. The CDR3 runs 15 residues.